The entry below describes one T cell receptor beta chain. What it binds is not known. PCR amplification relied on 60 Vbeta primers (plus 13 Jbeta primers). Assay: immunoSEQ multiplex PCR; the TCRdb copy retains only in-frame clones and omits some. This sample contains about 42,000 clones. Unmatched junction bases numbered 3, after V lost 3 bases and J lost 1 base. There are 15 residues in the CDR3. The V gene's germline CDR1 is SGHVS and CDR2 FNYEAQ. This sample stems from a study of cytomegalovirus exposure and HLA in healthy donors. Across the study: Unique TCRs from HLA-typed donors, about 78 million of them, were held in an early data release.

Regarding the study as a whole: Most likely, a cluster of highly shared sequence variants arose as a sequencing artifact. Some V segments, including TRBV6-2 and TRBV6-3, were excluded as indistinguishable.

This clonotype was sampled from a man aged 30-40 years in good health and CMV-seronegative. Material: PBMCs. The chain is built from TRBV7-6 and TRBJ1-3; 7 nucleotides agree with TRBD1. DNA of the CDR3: TGTGCCAGCAGCTTTGGGACAGCTTCTGGAAACACCATATATTTT. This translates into CASSFGTASGNTIYF.